The source of this T cell receptor (beta chain) is a study of cytomegalovirus exposure and HLA in healthy donors. The CDR3 consists of 16 residues. Per the germline V gene, CDR1 is MNHEY and CDR2 is SVGAGI. Trimming shortened V by 0 bases and J by 3 bases, and 14 bases separated the two germline ends. The PCR made use of 60 Vbeta and 13 Jbeta primers. Sequenced by immunoSEQ multiplex PCR; TCRdb stores in-frame clones only, minus some. The sample holds around 150,000 clones, about 64% seen once. Healthy people donating bone marrow made up the donors. The TCR sequence derives from a woman aged 40 to 55 in good health and CMV-seronegative. The sample taken for sequencing was PBMCs. The chain uses TRBV6-5 and TRBJ1-1, with D maybe TRBD1 (5 bases). The CDR3 nucleotides read TGTGCCAGCAGTTACTCGACCAGGGCGGGGTACACTGAAGCTTTCTTT. Residues: CASSYSTRAGYTEAFF.